This paragraph covers one T cell receptor (beta chain) sequence. Measured with immunoSEQ multiplex PCR; TCRdb has only the in-frame clones, and not every one. The sample has 50,000 to 70,000 clones, nearly 95% seen once. These data belong to a study of T cell changes during pregnancy in multiple sclerosis. V was shortened by 3 bases and J by 4 bases, with 7 bases between the two germline ends. The CDR3 is 12 residues long. The germline CDR1 and CDR2 sequences are SGDLS and YYNGEE. This TCR was sampled from a female donor with multiple sclerosis, enrolled in a pregnancy study. The gene calls are TRBV9 and TRBJ1-2, with unresolved D. The source material was peripheral blood, sampled in the first trimester of pregnancy. CDR3 sequence: CASSDGGYGYTF. The CDR3 DNA follows: TGTGCCAGCAGCGACGGTGGCTATGGCTACACCTTC.